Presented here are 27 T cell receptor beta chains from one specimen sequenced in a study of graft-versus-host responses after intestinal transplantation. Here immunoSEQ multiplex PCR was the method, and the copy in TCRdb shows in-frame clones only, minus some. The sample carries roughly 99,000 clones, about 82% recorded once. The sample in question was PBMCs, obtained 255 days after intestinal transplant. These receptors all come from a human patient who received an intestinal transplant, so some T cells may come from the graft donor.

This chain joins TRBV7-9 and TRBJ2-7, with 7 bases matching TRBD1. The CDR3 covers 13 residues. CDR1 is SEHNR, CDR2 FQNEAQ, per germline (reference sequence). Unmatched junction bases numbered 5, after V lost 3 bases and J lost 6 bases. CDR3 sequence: CASSFTGDGEQYF. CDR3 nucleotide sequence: TGTGCCAGCAGCTTCACAGGGGATGGCGAGCAGTACTTC.

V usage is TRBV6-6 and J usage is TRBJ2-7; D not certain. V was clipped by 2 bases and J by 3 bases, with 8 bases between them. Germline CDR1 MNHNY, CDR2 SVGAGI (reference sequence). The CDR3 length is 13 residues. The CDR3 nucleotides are TGTGCCAGCAGTTACACTCGATACTACGAGCAGTACTTC. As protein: CASSYTRYYEQYF.

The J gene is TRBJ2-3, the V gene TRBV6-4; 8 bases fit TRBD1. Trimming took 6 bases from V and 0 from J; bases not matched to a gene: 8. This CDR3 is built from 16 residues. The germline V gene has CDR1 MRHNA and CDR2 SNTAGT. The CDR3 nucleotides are TGTGCCAGCAGCTCCGGACAGGGTACTAGCACAGATACGCAGTATTTT. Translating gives CASSSGQGTSTDTQYF.

The CDR3 bases are TGTGCCAGCAGCTTAGAACAGGGAGATACGCAGTATTTT. It specifies CASSLEQGDTQYF. The chain is built from TRBV11-3 and TRBJ2-3; perhaps TRBD1 as D (6 bases). The CDR3 is 13 residues long. V was trimmed by 0 bases and J by 5 bases, leaving 6 bases between them. Germline-derived CDR1 and CDR2 are SGHNT and YENEEA. Together with reference TRBV11-3 and TRBJ2-3, the CDR3 gives the full variable domain: EAGVVQSPRYKIIEKKQPVAFWCNPISGHNTLYWYLQNLGQGPELLIRYENEEAVDDSQLPKDRFSAERLKGVDSTLKIQPAELGDSAVYLCASSLEQGDTQYFGPGTRLTVL.

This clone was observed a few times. The CDR3 DNA sequence: TGTGCCAGCAGTTCCCGGGGAGATACGCAGTATTTT. This sequence encodes CASSSRGDTQYF. The chain combines TRBV6-1 with TRBJ2-3; a weak D match, TRBD2 (5 bases). In germline, CDR1 is MNHNS, CDR2 SASEGT. CDR3 length: 12 amino acids. Trimming took off 5 bases at V and 5 bases at J, with 8 bases between the two ends.

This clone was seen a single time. DNA for the CDR3: TGCGCCAGCAGCCAGGGACTTACAGGGCCCGCCGGGGAGCTGTTTTTT. Translation: CASSQGLTGPAGELFF. The chain has TRBV4-1 and TRBJ2-2; D possibly uses TRBD1 or TRBD2 (6 bases each). This CDR3 is 16 amino acids long. Germline assignment: CDR1 MGHRA and CDR2 YSYEKL. V gave up 3 bases and J gave up 6 bases, with 17 bases separating them.

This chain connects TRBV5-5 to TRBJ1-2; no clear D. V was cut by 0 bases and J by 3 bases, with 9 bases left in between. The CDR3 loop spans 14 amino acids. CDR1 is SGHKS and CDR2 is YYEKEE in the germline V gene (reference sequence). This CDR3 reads CASSLGGSDYGYTF. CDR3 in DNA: TGTGCCAGCAGCTTGGGGGGTTCTGACTATGGCTACACCTTC.

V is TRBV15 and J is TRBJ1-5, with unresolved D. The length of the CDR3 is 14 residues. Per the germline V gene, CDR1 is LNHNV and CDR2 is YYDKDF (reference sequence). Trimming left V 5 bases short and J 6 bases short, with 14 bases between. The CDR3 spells CATSRSGVFQPQHF. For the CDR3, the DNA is TGTGCCACCAGCCGCTCCGGGGTATTTCAGCCCCAGCATTTT.

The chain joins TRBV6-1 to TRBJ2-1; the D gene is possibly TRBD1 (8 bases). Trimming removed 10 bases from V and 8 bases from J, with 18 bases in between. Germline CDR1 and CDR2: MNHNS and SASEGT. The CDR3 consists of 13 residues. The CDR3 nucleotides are TGTGCCAACAGGGGGGGCTTTACGGATGAGCAGTTCTTC. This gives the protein CANRGGFTDEQFF.

The CDR3 nucleotides read TGTGCCAGCAGCACGGGACAGTCCCCTGGCTATGGCTACACCTTC. Its protein product is CASSTGQSPGYGYTF. The J gene is TRBJ1-2, the V gene TRBV5-4; 7 nucleotides match TRBD1. V lost 4 bases to trimming and J lost 4 bases; unmatched junction nucleotides: 10. The CDR3 is made up of 15 amino acids. CDR1 is SGHNT, CDR2 YYREEE, per germline (reference sequence).

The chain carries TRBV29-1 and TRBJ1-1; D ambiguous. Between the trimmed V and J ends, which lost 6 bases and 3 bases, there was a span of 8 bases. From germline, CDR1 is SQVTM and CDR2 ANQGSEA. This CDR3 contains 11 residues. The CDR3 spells CSVSSYTEAFF. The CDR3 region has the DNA TGCAGCGTGAGCAGCTACACTGAAGCTTTCTTT.

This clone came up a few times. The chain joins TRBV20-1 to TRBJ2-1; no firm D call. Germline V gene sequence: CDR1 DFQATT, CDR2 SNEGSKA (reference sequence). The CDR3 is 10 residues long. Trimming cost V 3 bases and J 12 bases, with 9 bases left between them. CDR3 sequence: CSARNGGQFF. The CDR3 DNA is TGCAGTGCTAGGAATGGTGGGCAGTTCTTC.

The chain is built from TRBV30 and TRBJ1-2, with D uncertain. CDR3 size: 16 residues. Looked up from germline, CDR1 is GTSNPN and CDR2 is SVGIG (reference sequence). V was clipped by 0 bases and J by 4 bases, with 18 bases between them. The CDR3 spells CAWSVRADLLGYGYTF. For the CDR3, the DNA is TGTGCCTGGAGTGTACGGGCAGACCTGTTGGGCTATGGCTACACCTTC.

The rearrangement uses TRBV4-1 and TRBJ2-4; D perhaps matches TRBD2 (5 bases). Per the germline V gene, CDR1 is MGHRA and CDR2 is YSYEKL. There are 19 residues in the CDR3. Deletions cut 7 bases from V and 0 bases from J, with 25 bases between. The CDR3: CASTPKPVEVHGAKNIQYF. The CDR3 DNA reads TGCGCCAGCACCCCGAAGCCAGTGGAGGTCCACGGAGCCAAAAACATTCAGTACTTC.

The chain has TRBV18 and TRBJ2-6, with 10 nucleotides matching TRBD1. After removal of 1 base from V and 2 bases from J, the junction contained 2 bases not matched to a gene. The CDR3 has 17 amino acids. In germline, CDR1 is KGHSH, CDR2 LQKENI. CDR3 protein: CASSPRQGAPGANVLTF. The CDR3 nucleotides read TGTGCCAGCTCACCACGACAGGGGGCGCCTGGGGCCAACGTCCTGACTTTC.

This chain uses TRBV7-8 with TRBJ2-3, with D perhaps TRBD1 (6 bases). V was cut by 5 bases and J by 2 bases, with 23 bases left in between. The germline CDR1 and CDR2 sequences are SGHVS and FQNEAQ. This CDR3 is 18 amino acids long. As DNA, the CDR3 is TGTGCCAGCAGCACACCTACACAAGGGACAATAGACACAGATACGCAGTATTTT. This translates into CASSTPTQGTIDTDTQYF.

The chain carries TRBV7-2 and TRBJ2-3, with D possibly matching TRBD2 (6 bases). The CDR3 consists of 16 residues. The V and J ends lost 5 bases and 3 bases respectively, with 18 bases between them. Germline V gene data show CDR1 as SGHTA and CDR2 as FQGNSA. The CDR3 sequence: CASSPFGGPGTDTQYF. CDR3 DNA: TGTGCCAGCAGCCCATTCGGGGGACCGGGAACAGATACGCAGTATTTT.

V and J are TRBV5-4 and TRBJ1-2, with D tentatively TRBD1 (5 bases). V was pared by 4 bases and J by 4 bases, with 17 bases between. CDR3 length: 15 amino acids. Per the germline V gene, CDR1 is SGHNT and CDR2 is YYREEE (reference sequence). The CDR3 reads CASSPQEWGSYGYTF. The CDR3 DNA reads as TGTGCCAGCAGCCCGCAGGAGTGGGGGAGCTATGGCTACACCTTC.

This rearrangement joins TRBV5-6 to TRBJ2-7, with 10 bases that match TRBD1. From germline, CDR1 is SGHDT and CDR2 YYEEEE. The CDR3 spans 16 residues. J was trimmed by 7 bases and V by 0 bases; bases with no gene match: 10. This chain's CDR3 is CASSLGGTGALREQYV. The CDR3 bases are TGTGCCAGCAGCTTGGGGGGGACAGGGGCCTTGAGGGAGCAGTACGTC.

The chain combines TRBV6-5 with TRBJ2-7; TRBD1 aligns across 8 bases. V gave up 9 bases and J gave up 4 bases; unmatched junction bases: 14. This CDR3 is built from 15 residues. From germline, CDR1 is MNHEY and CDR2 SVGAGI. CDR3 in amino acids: CASQGAGTGSYEQYF. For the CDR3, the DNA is TGTGCCAGTCAAGGCGCCGGGACAGGATCATACGAGCAGTACTTC.

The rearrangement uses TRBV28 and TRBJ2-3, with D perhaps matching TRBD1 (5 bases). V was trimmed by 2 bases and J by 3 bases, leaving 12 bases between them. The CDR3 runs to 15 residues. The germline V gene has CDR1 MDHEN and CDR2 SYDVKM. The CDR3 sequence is CASSLRQGWTDTQYF. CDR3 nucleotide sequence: TGTGCCAGCAGTTTAAGGCAGGGATGGACAGATACGCAGTATTTT.

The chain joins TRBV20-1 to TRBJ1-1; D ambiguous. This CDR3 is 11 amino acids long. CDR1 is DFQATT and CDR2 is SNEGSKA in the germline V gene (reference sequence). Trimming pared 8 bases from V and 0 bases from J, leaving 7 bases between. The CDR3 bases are TGCAGTATCGAGGTGAACACTGAAGCTTTCTTT. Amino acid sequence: CSIEVNTEAFF.

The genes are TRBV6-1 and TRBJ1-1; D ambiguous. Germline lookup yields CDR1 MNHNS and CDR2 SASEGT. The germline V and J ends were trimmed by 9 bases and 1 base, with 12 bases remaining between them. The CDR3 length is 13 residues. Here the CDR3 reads CASWTGRNTEAFF. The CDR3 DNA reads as TGTGCCAGTTGGACGGGAAGGAACACTGAAGCTTTCTTT.

CDR3 protein: CASSGRKQGNSPLHF. CDR3 nucleotides: TGTGCCAGTAGTGGTAGGAAACAGGGAAATTCACCCCTCCACTTT. The chain has TRBV19 and TRBJ1-6, with D possibly TRBD1 on 6 matching bases. Germline V gene lookup returns CDR1 LNHDA and CDR2 SQIVND (reference sequence). The V end lost 5 bases, the J end lost 7 bases, and 15 bases lay between the germline ends. The CDR3 runs 15 residues.

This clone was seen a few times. The DNA for the CDR3 is TGTGCCACGGCTGGGGGGTATGGAAACACCATATATTTT. Protein product: CATAGGYGNTIYF. The chain couples TRBV15 to TRBJ1-3, with a possible D match to TRBD1 (5 bases). Trimming cost V 9 bases and J 3 bases, with 12 bases left between them. Germline V gives CDR1 LNHNV, CDR2 YYDKDF (reference sequence). The CDR3 spans 13 residues.

As DNA, the CDR3 is TGCGCCAGCAGCCTTGGCGAGGGCAGGGACGATGAAAAACTGTTTTTT. Translation gives CASSLGEGRDDEKLFF. The V and J genes are TRBV5-1 and TRBJ1-4, with a possible D match to TRBD1 (5 bases). Trimming removed 4 bases from V and 6 bases from J, with 19 bases in between. Germline V gives CDR1 SGHRS, CDR2 YFSETQ. This CDR3 is built from 16 residues.

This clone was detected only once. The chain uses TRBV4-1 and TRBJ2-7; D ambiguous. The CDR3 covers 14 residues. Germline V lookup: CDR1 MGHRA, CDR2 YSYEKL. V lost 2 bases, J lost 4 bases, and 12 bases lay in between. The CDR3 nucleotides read TGCGCCAGCAGCCAATCGCCCCAAAATTACGAGCAGTACTTC. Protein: CASSQSPQNYEQYF.